The TCR beta chain under discussion was sequenced for a study of cytomegalovirus exposure and HLA in healthy donors. The method was immunoSEQ multiplex PCR; TCRdb's version includes in-frame clones alone and lacks a portion of them. The table records approximately 210,000 clones, about 83% of them present only once. The sample taken for sequencing was PBMCs. The TCR was taken from a woman under 30 in good health and CMV-seronegative.

For the CDR3, the DNA is TGCGCCAGCAGCCAAGATACTGTTAGATCGTACAATGAGCAGTTCTTC. As protein: CASSQDTVRSYNEQFF. The V and J genes are TRBV4-1 and TRBJ2-1; D unclear. Germline CDR1 MGHRA, CDR2 YSYEKL. CDR3 size: 16 residues. Trimming left V 0 bases short and J 4 bases short, with 13 bases between.